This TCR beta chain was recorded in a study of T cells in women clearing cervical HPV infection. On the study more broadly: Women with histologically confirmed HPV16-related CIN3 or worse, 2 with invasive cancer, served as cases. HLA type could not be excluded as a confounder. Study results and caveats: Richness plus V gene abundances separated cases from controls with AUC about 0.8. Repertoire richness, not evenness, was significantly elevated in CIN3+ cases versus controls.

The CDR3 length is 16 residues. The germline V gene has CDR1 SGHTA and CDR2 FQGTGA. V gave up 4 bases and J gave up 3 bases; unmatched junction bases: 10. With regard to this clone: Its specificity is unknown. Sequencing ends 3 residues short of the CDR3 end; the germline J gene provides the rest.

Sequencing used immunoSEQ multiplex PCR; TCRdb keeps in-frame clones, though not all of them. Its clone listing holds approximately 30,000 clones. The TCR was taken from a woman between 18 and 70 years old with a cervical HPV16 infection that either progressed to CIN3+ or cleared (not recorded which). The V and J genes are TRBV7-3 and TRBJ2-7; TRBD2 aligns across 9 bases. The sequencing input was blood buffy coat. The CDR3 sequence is CASSSSGTSPFYEQYF. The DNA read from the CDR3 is TGTGCCAGCAGCTCATCCGGGACTAGCCCGTTCTACGAG.